This is a list of T cell receptor beta chains from one sample in a study of response to subunit inactivated influenza vaccine. From the RT-PCR reads, TCRdb called clonotypes with MiXCR, one entry per CDR3 protein. This sample yields some 520,000 distinct CDR3 sequences, of which approximately 17% are seen a single time; 2.5% to 3.5% belongs to the top ten. The source was CD4+ T cells sorted from PBMCs, collected about 24 months after vaccination. The receptors were gathered from a man between 50 and 75 years old who received an inactivated influenza vaccine. The CDR3 runs from the conserved cysteine through the conserved F or W. Each record gives: clone size, CDR3 length, J gene, D gene, V gene, CDR3 protein, CDR3 DNA. A D gene is named only where the DNA matches it firmly. Not every row has a clone size; where given, it reads once, few, many or a size class.

- 16 TRBJ2-3 - TRBV5-1 CASSLVVGTSTDTQYF TGCGCCAGCAGCTTGGTGGTCGGAACTAGCACAGATACGCAGTATTTT
few 14 TRBJ2-2 - TRBV7-3 CASSTGTLNGELFF TGTGCCAGCAGCACCGGGACTTTAAACGGGGAGCTGTTTTTT
- 15 TRBJ2-7 - TRBV7-8 CASSDTDREPTKQYF TGTGCCAGCAGCGATACGGACAGAGAGCCTACGAAGCAGTACTTC
- 16 TRBJ1-1 - TRBV4-2 CASSQERSVVVTEAFF TGTGCCAGCAGCCAAGAAAGATCCGTGGTGGTCACTGAAGCTTTCTTT
- 13 TRBJ2-1 - TRBV9 CASSRGDYNEQFF TGTGCCAGCAGCCGAGGGGACTACAATGAGCAGTTCTTC
- 15 TRBJ2-5 TRBD2 TRBV11-2 CASSFGGSGSKTQYF TGTGCCAGCAGCTTCGGCGGGAGTGGGTCAAAGACCCAGTACTTC
once 18 TRBJ1-6 - TRBV4-1 CASSQDHLRVRGYSPLHF TGCGCCAGCAGCCAAGATCATTTAAGGGTCAGGGGATATTCACCCCTCCACTTT
many 15 TRBJ2-7 TRBD1 TRBV28 CASSSTGTGGREQYF TGTGCCAGCAGTTCGACCGGGACAGGGGGCCGCGAGCAGTACTTC
few 15 TRBJ2-1 - TRBV11-3 CASSRAASAYNEQFF TGTGCCAGCAGCCGGGCAGCTTCAGCCTACAATGAGCAGTTCTTC
few 12 TRBJ2-7 - TRBV29-1 CSVKDGTYEQYF TGCAGCGTTAAGGACGGTACCTACGAGCAGTACTTC
few 13 TRBJ2-7 - TRBV6-2/TRBV6-3 CASSQAMEYEQYF TGTGCCAGCAGTCAGGCTATGGAATACGAGCAGTACTTC
few 14 TRBJ2-1 TRBD2 TRBV4-2 CASSQGGSRNEQFF TGTGCCAGCAGCCAAGGCGGGAGTCGGAATGAGCAGTTCTTC
many 15 TRBJ1-5 - TRBV7-2 CASSGQGMRGQPQHF TGTGCCAGCAGCGGCCAGGGGATGCGGGGTCAGCCCCAGCATTTT
once 15 TRBJ1-3 - TRBV7-9 CASSFSGGSGNTIYF TGTGCCAGCAGCTTTTCGGGGGGATCTGGAAACACCATATATTTT
few 16 TRBJ1-5 - TRBV7-3 CASSLVGLWSNQPQHF TGTGCCAGCAGCTTAGTGGGGCTTTGGAGCAATCAGCCCCAGCATTTT
- 15 TRBJ2-3 - TRBV5-4 CASSLAAGHTDTQYF TGTGCCAGCAGCTTGGCGGCAGGACACACAGATACGCAGTATTTT
- 15 TRBJ2-1 TRBD2 TRBV20-1 CSANDPGRARSEQFF TGCAGTGCTAACGACCCCGGGAGGGCCCGGTCTGAGCAGTTCTTC
- 15 TRBJ2-3 TRBD2 TRBV20-1 CSAPTSGRAGDTQYF TGCAGTGCACCGACTAGCGGGAGGGCCGGTGATACGCAGTATTTT
few 17 TRBJ2-1 TRBD2 TRBV15 CATSRDLRRERTNEQFF TGTGCCACCAGCAGAGATCTTAGGCGGGAGAGGACGAATGAGCAGTTCTTC
- 12 TRBJ2-1 - TRBV28 CASSLEANEQFF TGTGCCAGCAGTTTAGAAGCGAATGAGCAGTTCTTC
- 13 TRBJ1-6 - TRBV3-1 CASRRDRGTALHF TGTGCCAGCAGAAGGGACCGCGGAACGGCCCTCCACTTT
few 14 TRBJ2-3 TRBD2 TRBV7-8 CASTHASGSDTQYF TGTGCCAGCACCCATGCGAGCGGGAGTGATACGCAGTATTTT
once 12 TRBJ2-7 TRBD1 TRBV3-1 CASSQVTGQMYF TGTGCCAGCAGCCAAGTTACGGGACAGATGTACTTC
- 20 TRBJ2-1 TRBD2 TRBV10-3 CAISEVGQGTSGASYNEQFF TGTGCCATCAGTGAGGTAGGACAGGGGACTAGCGGGGCGTCCTACAATGAGCAGTTCTTC
many 18 TRBJ2-1 TRBD1 TRBV29-1 CSVTRDRGALSSYNEQFF TGCAGCGTAACTCGGGACAGGGGGGCCTTGAGCTCCTACAATGAGCAGTTCTTC
- 15 TRBJ2-7 - TRBV21-1 CASSKGGQGSYEQYF TGTGCCAGCAGCAAAGGAGGACAGGGCTCCTACGAGCAGTACTTC
many 16 TRBJ2-1 TRBD1 TRBV7-3 CASSSEPYRGRDEQFF TGTGCCAGCAGCAGTGAGCCCTACAGGGGGCGCGATGAGCAGTTCTTC
few 13 TRBJ1-1 - TRBV6-1 CASSPRDDTEAFF TGTGCCAGCAGCCCTAGGGATGACACTGAAGCTTTCTTT
- 11 TRBJ1-2 TRBD1 TRBV29-1 CSVRTGHGYTF TGCAGCGTTCGGACAGGGCATGGCTACACCTTC
- 16 TRBJ2-1 - TRBV20-1 CSASAGRPSRYNEQFF TGCAGTGCTAGCGCCGGGAGACCGTCTCGGTACAATGAGCAGTTCTTC
few 15 TRBJ1-1 TRBD1 TRBV7-8 CASSLALPGQAAAFF TGTGCCAGCAGCTTAGCGCTCCCGGGACAGGCGGCAGCTTTCTTT
few 14 TRBJ1-1 TRBD1 TRBV9 CASSVGGQGREAFF TGTGCCAGCAGCGTAGGAGGACAGGGCCGGGAAGCTTTCTTT
many 15 TRBJ2-7 TRBD1 TRBV28 CASSRPGQGSYEQYF TGTGCCAGCAGTCGACCGGGACAGGGTTCCTACGAGCAGTACTTC
- 16 TRBJ2-5 TRBD2 TRBV5-1 CASSPRLAGDRETQYF TGCGCCAGCAGCCCGAGACTAGCGGGAGATCGGGAGACCCAGTACTTC
few 12 TRBJ1-1 - TRBV6-1 CASSPSYTEAFF TGTGCCAGCAGTCCATCGTACACTGAAGCTTTCTTT
- 16 TRBJ1-1 TRBD1 TRBV9 CASSIGQGMNPTEAFF TGTGCCAGCAGCATCGGACAGGGTATGAATCCGACTGAAGCTTTCTTT
- 14 TRBJ2-1 - TRBV4-1 CASSQDQRVNEQFF TGCGCCAGCAGCCAAGATCAGCGCGTCAATGAGCAGTTCTTC
few 14 TRBJ2-7 - TRBV20-1 CSANPEQGIYEQYF TGCAGTGCTAATCCAGAACAGGGCATATACGAGCAGTACTTC
few 15 TRBJ2-7 TRBD1 TRBV5-1 CASSLAPGQTYEQYF TGCGCCAGCAGCTTGGCCCCGGGACAGACCTACGAGCAGTACTTC
few 13 TRBJ2-5 TRBD2 TRBV20-1 CSARFGRVETQYF TGCAGTGCTAGATTCGGGAGGGTCGAGACCCAGTACTTC
few 13 TRBJ1-2 - TRBV20-1 CSASSSLTYGYTF TGCAGTGCTAGCTCCAGCTTAACCTATGGCTACACCTTC
many 15 TRBJ2-5 - TRBV4-2 CASSQVEGRRETQYF TGTGCCAGCAGCCAAGTCGAAGGGCGCCGAGAGACCCAGTACTTC
- 15 TRBJ1-1 - TRBV20-1 CSARDAAAGSTEAFF TGCAGTGCTAGAGATGCGGCGGCGGGATCGACTGAAGCTTTCTTT
- 17 TRBJ2-5 TRBD2 TRBV20-1 CSARRGLAGGGRETQYF TGCAGTGCTAGAAGGGGACTAGCGGGAGGTGGTAGAGAGACCCAGTACTTC
few 14 TRBJ2-7 TRBD2 TRBV20-1 CSAESGGSSYEQYF TGCAGTGCAGAAAGCGGGGGGAGCTCCTACGAGCAGTACTTC
- 14 TRBJ1-2 TRBD1 TRBV6-5 CASSSDRAPDGYTF TGTGCCAGCAGTTCTGACAGGGCACCCGATGGCTACACCTTC
- 15 TRBJ2-5 TRBD2 TRBV5-1 CASRDSGSGGETQYF TGCGCCAGCAGGGATAGCGGGAGTGGGGGAGAGACCCAGTACTTC
few 13 TRBJ1-5 - TRBV20-1 CSARLRGNQPQHF TGCAGTGCTAGGTTAAGGGGCAATCAGCCCCAGCATTTT
few 16 TRBJ1-6 TRBD1 TRBV20-1 CSAPATGGVGNSPLHF TGCAGTGCCCCCGCGACAGGGGGCGTCGGGAATTCACCCCTCCACTTT
once 13 TRBJ2-1 - TRBV7-8 CASSLSTANEQFF TGTGCCAGCAGCTTAAGCACGGCAAATGAGCAGTTCTTC
- 16 TRBJ2-1 TRBD2 TRBV28 CASIGLAGHTYNEQFF TGTGCCAGCATCGGGCTAGCGGGTCACACCTACAATGAGCAGTTCTTC
few 14 TRBJ2-3 - TRBV20-1 CSAPVADSTDTQYF TGCAGTGCCCCGGTTGCGGACAGCACAGATACGCAGTATTTT
- 15 TRBJ2-3 TRBD2 TRBV10-3 CAISGGLAGTDTQYF TGTGCCATCAGTGGTGGACTAGCGGGCACAGATACGCAGTATTTT
- 14 TRBJ2-7 - TRBV4-3 CASSPADSSYEQNF TGCGCCAGCAGCCCTGCAGACAGCTCCTACGAGCAGAACTTC
- 13 TRBJ1-1 TRBD1 TRBV5-1 CASSSTQGAEAFF TGCGCCAGCAGCTCAACACAGGGGGCAGAAGCTTTCTTT